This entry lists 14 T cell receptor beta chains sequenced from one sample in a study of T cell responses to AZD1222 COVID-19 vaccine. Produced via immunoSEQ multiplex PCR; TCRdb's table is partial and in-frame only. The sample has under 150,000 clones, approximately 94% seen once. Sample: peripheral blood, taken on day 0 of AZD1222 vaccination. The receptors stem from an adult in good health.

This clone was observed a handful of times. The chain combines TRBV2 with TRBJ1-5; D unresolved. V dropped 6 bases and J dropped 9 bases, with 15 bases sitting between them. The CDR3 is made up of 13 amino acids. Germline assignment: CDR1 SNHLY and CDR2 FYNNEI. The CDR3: CASSLNYIGPQHF. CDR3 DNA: TGTGCCAGCAGCCTCAATTATATCGGGCCCCAGCATTTT.

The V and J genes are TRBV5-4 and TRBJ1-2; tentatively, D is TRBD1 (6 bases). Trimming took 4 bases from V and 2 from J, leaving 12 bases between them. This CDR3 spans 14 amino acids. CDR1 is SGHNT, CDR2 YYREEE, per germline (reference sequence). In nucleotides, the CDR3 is TGTGCCAGCAGCCACCCTGACAGGAACTATGGCTACACCTTC. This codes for CASSHPDRNYGYTF.

CDR3 residues: CASSIRSDGEEKLFF. CDR3 in DNA: TGTGCCAGTAGTATACGTTCTGACGGTGAGGAAAAACTGTTTTTT. J is TRBJ1-4 and V is TRBV19; no clear D. The germline V and J ends were trimmed by 2 bases and 8 bases, with 15 bases remaining between them. From germline, CDR1 is LNHDA and CDR2 SQIVND (reference sequence). The CDR3 length is 15 residues.

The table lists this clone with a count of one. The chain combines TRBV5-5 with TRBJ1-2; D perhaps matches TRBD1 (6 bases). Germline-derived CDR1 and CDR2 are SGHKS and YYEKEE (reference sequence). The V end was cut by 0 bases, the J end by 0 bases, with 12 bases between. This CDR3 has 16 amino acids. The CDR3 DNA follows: TGTGCCAGCAGCTTGGCCGTGGGGGGCACTAACTATGGCTACACCTTC. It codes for CASSLAVGGTNYGYTF.

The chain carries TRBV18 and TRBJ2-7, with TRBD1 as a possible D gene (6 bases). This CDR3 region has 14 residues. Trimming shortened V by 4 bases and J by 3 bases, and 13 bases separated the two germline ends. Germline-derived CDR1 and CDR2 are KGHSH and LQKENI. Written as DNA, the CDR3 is TGTGCCAGCTCACGACCGGACAGTTTCTACGAGCAGTACTTC. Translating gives CASSRPDSFYEQYF.

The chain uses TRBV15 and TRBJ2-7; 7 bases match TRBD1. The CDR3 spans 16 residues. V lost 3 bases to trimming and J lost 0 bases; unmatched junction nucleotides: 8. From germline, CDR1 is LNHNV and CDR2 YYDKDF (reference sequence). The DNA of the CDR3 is TGTGCCACCAGCAGTTACAGGGGACCCGACTCCTACGAGCAGTACTTC. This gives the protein CATSSYRGPDSYEQYF.

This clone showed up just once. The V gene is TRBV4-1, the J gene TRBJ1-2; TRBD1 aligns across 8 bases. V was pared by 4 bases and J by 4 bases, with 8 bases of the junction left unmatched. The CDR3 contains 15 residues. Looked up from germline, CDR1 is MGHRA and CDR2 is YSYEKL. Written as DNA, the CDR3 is TGCGCCAGCAGCCCGATGGACAGGGAGGGCTATGGCTACACCTTC. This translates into CASSPMDREGYGYTF.

CDR3 amino acids: CASSLQGAPGYTF. CDR3 in DNA: TGTGCCAGCAGCTTACAGGGGGCGCCCGGCTACACCTTC. The chain recombines TRBV5-8 with TRBJ1-2; TRBD1 matches 9 bases. Germline V gene data show CDR1 as SGHTS and CDR2 as YDEGEE. With V trimmed by 2 bases and J by 8 bases, 4 bases remained unmatched. The CDR3 loop spans 13 amino acids.

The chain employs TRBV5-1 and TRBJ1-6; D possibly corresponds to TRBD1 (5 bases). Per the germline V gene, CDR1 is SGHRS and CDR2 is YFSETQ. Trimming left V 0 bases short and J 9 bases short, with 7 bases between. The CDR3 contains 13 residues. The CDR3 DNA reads TGCGCCAGCAGCTTGGAGGGGACTTCACCCCTCCACTTT. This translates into CASSLEGTSPLHF.

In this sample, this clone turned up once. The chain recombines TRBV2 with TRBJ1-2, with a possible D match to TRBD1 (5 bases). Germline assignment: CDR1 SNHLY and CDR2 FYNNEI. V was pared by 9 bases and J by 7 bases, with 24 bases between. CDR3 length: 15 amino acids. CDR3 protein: CASSQGLPSAAGYTF. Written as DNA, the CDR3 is TGTGCCAGTAGTCAGGGACTCCCAAGCGCCGCTGGCTACACCTTC.

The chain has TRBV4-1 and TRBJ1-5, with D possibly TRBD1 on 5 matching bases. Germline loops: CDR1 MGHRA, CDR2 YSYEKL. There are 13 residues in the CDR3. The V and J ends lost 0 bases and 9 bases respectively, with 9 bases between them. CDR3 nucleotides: TGCGCCAGCAGCCAAGAAAGGGGCGGGCCCCAGCATTTT. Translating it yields CASSQERGGPQHF.

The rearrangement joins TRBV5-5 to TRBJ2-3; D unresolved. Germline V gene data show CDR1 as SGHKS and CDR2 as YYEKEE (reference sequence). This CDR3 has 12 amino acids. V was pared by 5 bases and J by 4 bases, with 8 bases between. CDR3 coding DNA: TGTGCCAGCAGTCTATGGTCAGATACGCAGTATTTT. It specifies CASSLWSDTQYF.

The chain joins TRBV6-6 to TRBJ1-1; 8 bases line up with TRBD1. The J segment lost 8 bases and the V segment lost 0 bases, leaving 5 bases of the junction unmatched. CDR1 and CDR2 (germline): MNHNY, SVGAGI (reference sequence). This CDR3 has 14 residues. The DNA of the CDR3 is TGTGCCAGCAGTTACTCATCACAGGGGGGCGAAGCTTTCTTT. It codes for CASSYSSQGGEAFF.

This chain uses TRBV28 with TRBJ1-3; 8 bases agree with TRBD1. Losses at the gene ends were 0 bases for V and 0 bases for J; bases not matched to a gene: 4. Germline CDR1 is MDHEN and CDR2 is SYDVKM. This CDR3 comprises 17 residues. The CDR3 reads CASSLWSGTGSGNTIYF. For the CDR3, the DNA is TGTGCCAGCAGTTTATGGTCCGGGACAGGCTCTGGAAACACCATATATTTT.